What follows is one T cell receptor beta chain and its context. What it recognizes is unknown. The PCR used 60 Vbeta and 13 Jbeta primers. Produced via immunoSEQ multiplex PCR; TCRdb's table is partial and in-frame only. This table holds 150,000 to 250,000 clones. The data were obtained in a study of cytomegalovirus exposure and HLA in healthy donors. Study-wide results and caveats: The only immune exposure information that was available was CMV serostatus.

Germline assignment: CDR1 SGHTS and CDR2 YDEGEE. Unmatched junction bases numbered 7, after V lost 1 base and J lost 8 bases. The CDR3 is made up of 15 amino acids. Sequenced: PBMCs. This clonotype was sampled from a boy between 10 and 17 years old in good health and CMV-seronegative. The rearrangement joins TRBV5-8 to TRBJ1-2; 11 bases fit TRBD1. The CDR3 reads CASSLYGTGGEGYTF. CDR3 bases: TGTGCCAGCAGCTTGTATGGGACAGGGGGTGAGGGCTACACCTTC.